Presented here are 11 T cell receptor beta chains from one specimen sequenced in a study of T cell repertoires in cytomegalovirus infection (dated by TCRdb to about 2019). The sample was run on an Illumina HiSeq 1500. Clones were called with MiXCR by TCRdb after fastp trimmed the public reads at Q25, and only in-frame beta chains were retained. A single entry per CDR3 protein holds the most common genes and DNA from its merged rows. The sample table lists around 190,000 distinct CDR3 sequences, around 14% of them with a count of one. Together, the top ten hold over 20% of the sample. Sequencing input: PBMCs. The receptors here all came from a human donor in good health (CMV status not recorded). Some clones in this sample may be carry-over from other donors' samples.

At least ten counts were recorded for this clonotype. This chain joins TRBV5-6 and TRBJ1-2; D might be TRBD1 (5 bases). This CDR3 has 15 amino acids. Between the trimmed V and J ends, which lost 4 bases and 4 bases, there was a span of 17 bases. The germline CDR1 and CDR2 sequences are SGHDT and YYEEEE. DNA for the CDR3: TGTGCCAGCAGCCCCCGCGGCAGGGTGGGCTATGGCTACACCTTC. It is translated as CASSPRGRVGYGYTF.

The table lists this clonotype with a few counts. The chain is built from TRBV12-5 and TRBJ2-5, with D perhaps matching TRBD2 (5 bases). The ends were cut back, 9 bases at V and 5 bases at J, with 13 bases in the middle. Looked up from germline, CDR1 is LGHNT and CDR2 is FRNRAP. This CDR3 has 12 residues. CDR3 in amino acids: CASQGSGETQYF. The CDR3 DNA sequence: TGTGCTAGCCAAGGGAGTGGGGAGACCCAGTACTTC.

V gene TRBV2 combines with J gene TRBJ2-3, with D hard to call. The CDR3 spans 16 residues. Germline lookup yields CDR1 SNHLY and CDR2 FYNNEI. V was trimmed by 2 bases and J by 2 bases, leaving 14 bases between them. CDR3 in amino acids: CASSEQSPRVTDTQYF. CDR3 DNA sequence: TGTGCCAGCAGTGAACAGTCTCCCCGGGTCACAGATACGCAGTATTTT. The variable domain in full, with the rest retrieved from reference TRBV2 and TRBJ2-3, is EPEVTQTPSHQVTQMGQEVILRCVPISNHLYFYWYRQILGQKVEFLVSFYNNEISEKSEIFDDQFSVERPDGSNFTLKIRSTKLEDSAMYFCASSEQSPRVTDTQYFGPGTRLTVL.

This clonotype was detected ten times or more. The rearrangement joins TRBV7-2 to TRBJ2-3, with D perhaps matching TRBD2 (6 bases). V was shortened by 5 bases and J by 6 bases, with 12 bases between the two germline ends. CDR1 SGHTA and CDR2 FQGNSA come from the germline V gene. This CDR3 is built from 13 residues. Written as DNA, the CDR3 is TGTGCCAGCAGCAAAAACGCGGGGGATACGCAGTATTTT. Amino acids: CASSKNAGDTQYF.

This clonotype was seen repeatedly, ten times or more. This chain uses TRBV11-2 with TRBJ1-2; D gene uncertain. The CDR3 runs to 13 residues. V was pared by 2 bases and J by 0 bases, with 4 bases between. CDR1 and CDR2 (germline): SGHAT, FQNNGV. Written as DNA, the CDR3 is TGTGCCAGCAGCTTAAACGCTAACTATGGCTACACCTTC. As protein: CASSLNANYGYTF.

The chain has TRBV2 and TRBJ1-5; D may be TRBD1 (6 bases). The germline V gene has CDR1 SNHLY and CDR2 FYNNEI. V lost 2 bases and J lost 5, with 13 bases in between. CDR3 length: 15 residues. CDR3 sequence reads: CASSETLAGDQPQHF. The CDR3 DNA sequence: TGTGCCAGCAGTGAAACCCTGGCAGGGGATCAGCCCCAGCATTTT.

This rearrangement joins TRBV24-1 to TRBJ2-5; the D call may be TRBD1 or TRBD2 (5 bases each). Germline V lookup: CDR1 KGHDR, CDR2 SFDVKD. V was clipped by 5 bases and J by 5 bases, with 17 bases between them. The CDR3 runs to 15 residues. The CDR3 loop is CATSALTEGRETQYF. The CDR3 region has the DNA TGTGCCACCAGTGCCCTGACAGAGGGAAGGGAGACCCAGTACTTC.

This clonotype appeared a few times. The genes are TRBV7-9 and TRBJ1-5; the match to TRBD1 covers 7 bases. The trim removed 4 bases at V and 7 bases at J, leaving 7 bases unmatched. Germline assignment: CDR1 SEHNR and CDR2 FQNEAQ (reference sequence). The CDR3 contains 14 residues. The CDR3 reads CASSSTGVGQPQHF. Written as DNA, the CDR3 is TGTGCCAGCAGCTCCACAGGGGTAGGGCAGCCCCAGCATTTT.

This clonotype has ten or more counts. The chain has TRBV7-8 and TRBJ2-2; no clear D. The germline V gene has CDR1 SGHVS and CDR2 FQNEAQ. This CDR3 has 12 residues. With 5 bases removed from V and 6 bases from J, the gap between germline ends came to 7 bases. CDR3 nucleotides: TGTGCCAGCAGCCCCGTCCCCGGGGAGCTGTTTTTT. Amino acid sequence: CASSPVPGELFF.

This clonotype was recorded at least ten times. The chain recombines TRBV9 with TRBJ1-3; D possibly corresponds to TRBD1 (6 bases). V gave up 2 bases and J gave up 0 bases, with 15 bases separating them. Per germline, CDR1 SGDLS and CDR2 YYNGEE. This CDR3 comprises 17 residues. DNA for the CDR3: TGTGCCAGCAGCGTTGGGACACACTCCTTCTCTGGAAACACCATATATTTT. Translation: CASSVGTHSFSGNTIYF.

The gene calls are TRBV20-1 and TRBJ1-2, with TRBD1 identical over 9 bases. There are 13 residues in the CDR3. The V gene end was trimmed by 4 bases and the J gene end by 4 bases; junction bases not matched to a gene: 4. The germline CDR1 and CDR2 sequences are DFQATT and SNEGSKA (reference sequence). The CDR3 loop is CSAMRDRVYGYTF. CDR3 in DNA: TGCAGTGCTATGCGGGACAGGGTCTATGGCTACACCTTC.